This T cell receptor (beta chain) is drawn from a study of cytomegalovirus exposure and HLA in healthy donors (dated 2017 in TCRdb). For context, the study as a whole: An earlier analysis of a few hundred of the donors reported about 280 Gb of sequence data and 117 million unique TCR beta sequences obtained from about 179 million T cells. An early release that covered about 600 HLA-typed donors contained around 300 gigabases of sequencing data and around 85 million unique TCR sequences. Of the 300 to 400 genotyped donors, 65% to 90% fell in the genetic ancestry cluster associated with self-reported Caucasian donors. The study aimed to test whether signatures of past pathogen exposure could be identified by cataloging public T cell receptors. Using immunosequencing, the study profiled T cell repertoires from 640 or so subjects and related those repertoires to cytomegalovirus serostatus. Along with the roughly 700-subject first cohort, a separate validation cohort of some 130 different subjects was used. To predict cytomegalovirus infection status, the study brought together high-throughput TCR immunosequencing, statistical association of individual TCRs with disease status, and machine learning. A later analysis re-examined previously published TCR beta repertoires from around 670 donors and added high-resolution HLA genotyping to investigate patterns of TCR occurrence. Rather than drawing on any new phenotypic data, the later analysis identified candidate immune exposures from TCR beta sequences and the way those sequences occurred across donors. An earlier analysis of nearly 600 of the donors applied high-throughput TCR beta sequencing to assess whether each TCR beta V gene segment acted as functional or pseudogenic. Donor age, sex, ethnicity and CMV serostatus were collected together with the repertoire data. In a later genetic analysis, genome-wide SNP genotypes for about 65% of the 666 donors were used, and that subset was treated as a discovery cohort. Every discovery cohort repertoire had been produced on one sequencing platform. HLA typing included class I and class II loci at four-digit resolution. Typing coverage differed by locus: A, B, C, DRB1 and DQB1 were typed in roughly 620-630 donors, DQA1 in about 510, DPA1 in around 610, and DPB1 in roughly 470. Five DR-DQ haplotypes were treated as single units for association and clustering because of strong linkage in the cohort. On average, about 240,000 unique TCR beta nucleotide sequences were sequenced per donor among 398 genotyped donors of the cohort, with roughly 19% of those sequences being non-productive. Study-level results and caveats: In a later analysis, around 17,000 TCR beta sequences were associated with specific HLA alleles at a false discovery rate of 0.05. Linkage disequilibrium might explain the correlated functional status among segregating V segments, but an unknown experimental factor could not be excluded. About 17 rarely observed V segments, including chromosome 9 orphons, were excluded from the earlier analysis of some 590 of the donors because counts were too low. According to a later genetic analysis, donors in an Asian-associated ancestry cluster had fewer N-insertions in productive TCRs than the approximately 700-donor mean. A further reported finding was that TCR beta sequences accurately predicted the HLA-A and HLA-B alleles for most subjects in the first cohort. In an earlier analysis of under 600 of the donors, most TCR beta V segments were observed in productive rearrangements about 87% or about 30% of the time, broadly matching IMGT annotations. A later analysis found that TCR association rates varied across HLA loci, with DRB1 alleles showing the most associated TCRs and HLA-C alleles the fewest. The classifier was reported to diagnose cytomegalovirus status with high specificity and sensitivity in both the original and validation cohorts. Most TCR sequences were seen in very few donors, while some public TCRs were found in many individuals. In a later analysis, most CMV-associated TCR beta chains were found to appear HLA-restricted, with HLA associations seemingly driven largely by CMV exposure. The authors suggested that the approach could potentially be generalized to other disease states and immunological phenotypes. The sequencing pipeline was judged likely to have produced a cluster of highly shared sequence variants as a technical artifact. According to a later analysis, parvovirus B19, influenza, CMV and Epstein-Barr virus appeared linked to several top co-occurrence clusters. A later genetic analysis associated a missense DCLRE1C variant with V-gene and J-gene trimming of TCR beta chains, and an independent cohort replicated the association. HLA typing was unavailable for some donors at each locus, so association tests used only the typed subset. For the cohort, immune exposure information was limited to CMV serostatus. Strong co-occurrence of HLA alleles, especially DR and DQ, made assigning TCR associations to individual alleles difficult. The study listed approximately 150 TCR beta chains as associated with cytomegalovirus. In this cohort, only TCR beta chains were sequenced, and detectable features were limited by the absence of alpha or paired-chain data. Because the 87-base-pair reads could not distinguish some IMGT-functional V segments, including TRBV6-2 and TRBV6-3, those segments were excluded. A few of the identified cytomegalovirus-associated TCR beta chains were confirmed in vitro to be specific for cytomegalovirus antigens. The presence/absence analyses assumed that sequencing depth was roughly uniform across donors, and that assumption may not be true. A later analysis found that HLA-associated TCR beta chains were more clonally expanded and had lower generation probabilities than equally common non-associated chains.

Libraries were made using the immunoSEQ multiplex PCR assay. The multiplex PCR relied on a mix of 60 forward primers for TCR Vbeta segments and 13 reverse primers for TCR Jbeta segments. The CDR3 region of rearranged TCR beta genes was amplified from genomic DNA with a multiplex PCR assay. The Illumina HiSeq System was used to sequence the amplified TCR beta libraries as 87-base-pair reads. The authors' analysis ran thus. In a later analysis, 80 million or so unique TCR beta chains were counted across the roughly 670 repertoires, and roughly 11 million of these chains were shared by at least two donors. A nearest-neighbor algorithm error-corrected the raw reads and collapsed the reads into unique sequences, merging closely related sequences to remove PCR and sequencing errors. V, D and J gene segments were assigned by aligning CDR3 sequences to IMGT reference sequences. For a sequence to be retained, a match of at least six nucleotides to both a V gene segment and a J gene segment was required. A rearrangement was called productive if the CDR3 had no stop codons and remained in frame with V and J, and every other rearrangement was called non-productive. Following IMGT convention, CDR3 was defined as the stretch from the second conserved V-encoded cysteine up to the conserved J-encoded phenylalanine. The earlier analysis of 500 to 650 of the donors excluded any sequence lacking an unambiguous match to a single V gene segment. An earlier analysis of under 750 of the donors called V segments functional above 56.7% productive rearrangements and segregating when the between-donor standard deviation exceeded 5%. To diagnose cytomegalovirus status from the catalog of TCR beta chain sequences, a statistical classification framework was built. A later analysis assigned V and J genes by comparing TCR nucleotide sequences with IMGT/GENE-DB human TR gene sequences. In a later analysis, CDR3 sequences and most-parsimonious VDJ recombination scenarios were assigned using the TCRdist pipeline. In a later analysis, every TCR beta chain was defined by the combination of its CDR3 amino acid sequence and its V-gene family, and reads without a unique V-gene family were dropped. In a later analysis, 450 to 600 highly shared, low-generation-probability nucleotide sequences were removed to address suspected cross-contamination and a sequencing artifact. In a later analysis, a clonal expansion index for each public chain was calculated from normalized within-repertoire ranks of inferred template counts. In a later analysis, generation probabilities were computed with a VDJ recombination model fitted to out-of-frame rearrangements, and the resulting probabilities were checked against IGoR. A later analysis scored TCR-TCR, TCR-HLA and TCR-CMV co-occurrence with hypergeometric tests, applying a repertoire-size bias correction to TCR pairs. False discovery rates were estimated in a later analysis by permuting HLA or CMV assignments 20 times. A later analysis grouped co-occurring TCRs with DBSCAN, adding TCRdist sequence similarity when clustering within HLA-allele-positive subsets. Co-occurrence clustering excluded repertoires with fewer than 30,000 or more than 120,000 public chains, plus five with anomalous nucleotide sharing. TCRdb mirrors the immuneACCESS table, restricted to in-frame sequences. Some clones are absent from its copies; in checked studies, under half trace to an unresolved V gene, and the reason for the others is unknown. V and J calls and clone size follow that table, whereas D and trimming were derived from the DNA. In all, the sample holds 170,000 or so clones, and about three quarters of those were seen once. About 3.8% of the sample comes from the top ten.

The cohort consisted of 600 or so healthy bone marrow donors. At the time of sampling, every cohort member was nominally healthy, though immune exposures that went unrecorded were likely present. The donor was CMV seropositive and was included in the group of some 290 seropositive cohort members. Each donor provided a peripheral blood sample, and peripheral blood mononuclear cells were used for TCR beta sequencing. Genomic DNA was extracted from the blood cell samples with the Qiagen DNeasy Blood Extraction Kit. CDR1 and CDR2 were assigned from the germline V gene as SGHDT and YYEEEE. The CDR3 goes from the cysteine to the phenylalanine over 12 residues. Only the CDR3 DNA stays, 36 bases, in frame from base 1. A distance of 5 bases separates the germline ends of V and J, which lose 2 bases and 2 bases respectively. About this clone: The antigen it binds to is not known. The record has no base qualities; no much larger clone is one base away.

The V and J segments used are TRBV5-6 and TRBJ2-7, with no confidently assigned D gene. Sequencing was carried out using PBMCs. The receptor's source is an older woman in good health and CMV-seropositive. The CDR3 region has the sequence CASSFTAYEQYF. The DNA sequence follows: TGTGCCAGCAGCTTCACAGCCTACGAGCAGTACTTC.